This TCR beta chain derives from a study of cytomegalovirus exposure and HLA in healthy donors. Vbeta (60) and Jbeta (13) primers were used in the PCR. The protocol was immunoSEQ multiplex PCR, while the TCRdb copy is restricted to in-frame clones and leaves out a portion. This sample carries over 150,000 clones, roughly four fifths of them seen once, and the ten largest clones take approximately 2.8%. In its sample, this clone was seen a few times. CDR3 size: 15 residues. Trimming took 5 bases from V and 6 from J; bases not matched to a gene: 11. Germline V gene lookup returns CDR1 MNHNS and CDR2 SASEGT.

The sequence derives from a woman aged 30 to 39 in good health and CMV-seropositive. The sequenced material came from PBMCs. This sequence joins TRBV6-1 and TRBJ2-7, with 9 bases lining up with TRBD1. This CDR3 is CASSPYKGQGAEQYF. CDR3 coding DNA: TGTGCCAGCAGTCCCTACAAGGGACAGGGTGCCGAGCAGTACTTC.